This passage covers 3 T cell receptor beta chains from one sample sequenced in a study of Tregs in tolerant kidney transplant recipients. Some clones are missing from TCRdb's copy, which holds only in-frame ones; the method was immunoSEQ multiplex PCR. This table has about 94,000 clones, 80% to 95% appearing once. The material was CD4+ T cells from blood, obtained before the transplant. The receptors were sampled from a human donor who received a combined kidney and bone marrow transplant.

The CDR3: CASSLNGGGRTEAFF. In nucleotides, the CDR3 is TGCGCCAGCAGCTTGAATGGGGGGGGGCGCACTGAAGCTTTCTTT. This chain links TRBV5-1 with TRBJ1-1; D possibly corresponds to TRBD1 (6 bases). Trimming took off 1 base at V and 4 bases at J, with 14 bases between the two ends. Germline CDR1 is SGHRS and CDR2 is YFSETQ. The CDR3 has 15 amino acids.

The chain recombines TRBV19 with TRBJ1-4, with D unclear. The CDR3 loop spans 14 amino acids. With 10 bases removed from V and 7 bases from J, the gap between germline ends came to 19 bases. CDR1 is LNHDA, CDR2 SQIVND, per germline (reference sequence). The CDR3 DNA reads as TGTGCCACCCGAGACACCCGAATGAGTGAAAAACTGTTTTTT. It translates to CATRDTRMSEKLFF.

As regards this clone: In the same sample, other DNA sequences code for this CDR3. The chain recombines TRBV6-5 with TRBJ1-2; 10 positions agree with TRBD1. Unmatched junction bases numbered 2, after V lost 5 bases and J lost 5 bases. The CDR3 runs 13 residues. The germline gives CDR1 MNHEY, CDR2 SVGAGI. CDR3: CASSRDRGYGYTF. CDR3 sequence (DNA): TGTGCCAGCAGTAGGGACAGGGGATATGGCTACACCTTC.